A selection of T cell receptor beta chains follows, all from one sample in a study of shared clonotypes between healthy human individuals. Profiling relied on immunoSEQ multiplex PCR, and the TCRdb table lists in-frame clones only, not all of them. The sample holds about 1.1 million clones; more than 75% are singletons and the top ten take 0.4% to 0.55%. The sequenced sample was memory CD4+ T cells from PBMCs. The receptors were sampled from a man aged 18 to 30 in good health. Some clones in this sample may be carry-over from other donors' samples. The CDR3 runs from the conserved cysteine through the conserved F or W. A D gene is named only where the DNA matches it firmly. Only some rows state a clone size, as once, few, many or a class for expanded clones.

TGTGCCAGCAGCCCCCCTAGCGGGAGGACAAACTACGAGCAGTACTTC,CASSPPSGRTNYEQYF,TRBV5-4,-,TRBJ2-7,TRBD2
TGTGCCAGCAGGTCAGGGGGCTACGTGAACACTGAAGCTTTCTTT,CASRSGGYVNTEAFF,TRBV6-5,-,TRBJ1-1,TRBD1
TGCGCCAGCAGCCCAGAACCGGGACAAAGTGTTTTGGAGCCTAGCAATCAGCCCCAGCATTTT,CASSPEPGQSVLEPSNQPQHF,TRBV5-1,-,TRBJ1-5,-
TGTGCCAGCTGGTGGACAGGGAGTACCGAGCAGTACTTC,CASWWTGSTEQYF,TRBV28,-,TRBJ2-7,TRBD1
TGTGCCAGCAGTGTGGCGTGGACCGGGACCGCAACCCCTCAGCCCCCCGAGCAGTACTTC,CASSVAWTGTATPQPPEQYF,TRBV2,-,TRBJ2-7,-
TGTGCCAGCACCCTACAGGGGGTGCGCAATCAGCCCCAGCATTTT,CASTLQGVRNQPQHF,TRBV6-6,-,TRBJ1-5,TRBD1
TGTGCCAGCAGCCAGTCCCGCACAGATACGCAGTATTTT,CASSQSRTDTQYF,TRBV9,-,TRBJ2-3,-
TGTGCCAGCAGCTTAGACAGGGGAGGAGAGACCCAGTACTTC,CASSLDRGGETQYF,TRBV7-9,-,TRBJ2-5,-
TGCGCCAGCAGCAACCCGACAGGGAAGGAAGGCTACACCTTC,CASSNPTGKEGYTF,TRBV4-1,few,TRBJ1-2,TRBD1
TGTGCCAGCAGCCAAGTGGGGGCAGTTTCCTATGGCTACACCTTC,CASSQVGAVSYGYTF,TRBV14,-,TRBJ1-2,-
TGTGCCAGCAGTGACAATGGGCAGGGCTTTCAGCCCCAGCATTTT,CASSDNGQGFQPQHF,TRBV6-1,-,TRBJ1-5,-
TGTGCCAGCGGCGGACTAGCGGCGATCCAAGAGACCCAGTACTTC,CASGGLAAIQETQYF,TRBV2,-,TRBJ2-5,TRBD2
TGTGCCAGTAGTCTCCTTCCGGGACAGGGCAGGGCCGGGGAGCTGTTTTTT,CASSLLPGQGRAGELFF,TRBV19,-,TRBJ2-2,TRBD1
TGTGCCAGCAGGCCCCTCGGGAGGGGCGGGAACACCGGGGAGCTGTTTTTT,CASRPLGRGGNTGELFF,TRBV2,-,TRBJ2-2,TRBD2
TGTGCCAGCAGTTACCTACCAGACAGGGACCAGGTTGAAGCTTTCTTT,CASSYLPDRDQVEAFF,TRBV6-6,-,TRBJ1-1,TRBD1
TGCAGCGTGAGGGACAGCAATCAGCCCCAGCATTTT,CSVRDSNQPQHF,TRBV29-1,-,TRBJ1-5,-
TGCGCCAGCAGCCAAGAGTGGCAAGAGGGGGCGTACCTGAAAAACATTCAGTACTTC,CASSQEWQEGAYLKNIQYF,TRBV4-1,once,TRBJ2-4,TRBD1
TGCGCCAGCAGCCCAAGACAGGGGACCAGCGGGGAGCTGTTTTTT,CASSPRQGTSGELFF,TRBV5-1,-,TRBJ2-2,TRBD1
TGTGCCAGCAGTGGGACGCGGCAAGAGACCCAGTACTTC,CASSGTRQETQYF,TRBV6-1,-,TRBJ2-5,-
TGTGCCACCAGACCGGGACAGACCTACGAGCAGTACTTC,CATRPGQTYEQYF,TRBV10-3,-,TRBJ2-7,TRBD1
TGTGCCAGCAGTTTGTGGGGTGAGCAGTTCTTC,CASSLWGEQFF,TRBV28,-,TRBJ2-1,-
TGCGCCAGCAGCCACGGACAGGGCGAGAAATACGAGCAGTACTTC,CASSHGQGEKYEQYF,TRBV5-1,few,TRBJ2-7,TRBD1
TGTGCCAGCCGAGGTGGGGGTCTTCGGAACACTGAAGCTTTCTTT,CASRGGGLRNTEAFF,TRBV25-1,few,TRBJ1-1,-
TGTGCCTGGAAATCGGGACAGGGTGACTATGAGCAGTTCTTC,CAWKSGQGDYEQFF,TRBV30,-,TRBJ2-1,TRBD1
TGTGCCAGTAGGAAAACACAGGGTAGCGAGACCCAGTACTTC,CASRKTQGSETQYF,TRBV19,many,TRBJ2-5,-
TGTGCCAGCAGCGCCATGGGGGGACTAGTATCAGATACGCAGTATTTT,CASSAMGGLVSDTQYF,TRBV2,many,TRBJ2-3,TRBD2
TGTGCCAGCAGCTGGGGGTTTGGCAATCAGCCCCAGCATTTT,CASSWGFGNQPQHF,TRBV7-2,few,TRBJ1-5,-
TGTGCCATCAGCTCCGAAACAGGCGGCACTGAAGCTTTCTTT,CAISSETGGTEAFF,TRBV10-3,-,TRBJ1-1,-
TGCAGTGTCAAGGGTCAGCCCCAGCATTTT,CSVKGQPQHF,TRBV20-1,few,TRBJ1-5,-
TGCGCCAGCAGCTTGGGCGGTAGCGGGAGAACAGATACGCAGTATTTT,CASSLGGSGRTDTQYF,TRBV5-1,-,TRBJ2-3,TRBD2
TGTGCCAGCAGCTCACGTATTGAGGAGCTGTTTTTT,CASSSRIEELFF,TRBV11-2,many,TRBJ2-2,-
TGTGCCAGCACCTCCAGCCAGACGCAAGAGACCCAGTACTTC,CASTSSQTQETQYF,TRBV7-6,many,TRBJ2-5,-
TGTGCCAGCAGCCATACGGACAGGGGGTCCCAAGAGACCCAGTACTTC,CASSHTDRGSQETQYF,TRBV7-9,once,TRBJ2-5,TRBD1
TGTGCCAGCAGCTTAGTGGGCGGTAGCAGTGAGCAGTTCTTC,CASSLVGGSSEQFF,TRBV11-3,once,TRBJ2-1,-
TGTGCCAGCAGTTCCACCCCAGGCATGATTGAAAAACTGTTTTTT,CASSSTPGMIEKLFF,TRBV27,-,TRBJ1-4,-
TGTGCCAGCAGCTTAGTTCTTAACGGGGAAGCTTTCTTT,CASSLVLNGEAFF,TRBV11-2,-,TRBJ1-1,-
TGTGCCAGCAGCTACAATAGCGGGAGGGCTGATGAGCAGTTCTTC,CASSYNSGRADEQFF,TRBV7-2,many,TRBJ2-1,TRBD2
TGCGCCAGCAGCCATAGACTGTCCCCGTCCTACGAGCAGTACTTC,CASSHRLSPSYEQYF,TRBV4-3,-,TRBJ2-7,-
TGTGCCAGTAGTATATTGGGGGGACAGGACACTGAAGCTTTCTTT,CASSILGGQDTEAFF,TRBV19,-,TRBJ1-1,TRBD1
TGTGCCAGCAGCTTGGGGGCCGGCTGGGGAAACACCATATATTTT,CASSLGAGWGNTIYF,TRBV6-5,-,TRBJ1-3,-
TGTGCCAGCAGCTTACAGGGTCCCGCGGTTGGCTACACCTTC,CASSLQGPAVGYTF,TRBV5-4,-,TRBJ1-2,-
TGTGCCAGCAGCCTAGGAGGGGTAGGCAATCAGCCCCAGCATTTT,CASSLGGVGNQPQHF,TRBV28,-,TRBJ1-5,-
TGTGCCATCAGGGGGGACAGGGGACGGAGCTCTGGGGCCAACGTCCTGACTTTC,CAIRGDRGRSSGANVLTF,TRBV10-3,-,TRBJ2-6,TRBD1
TGTGCCAGCAGCCGGGGACAGGACCACCAAGAGACCCAGTACTTC,CASSRGQDHQETQYF,TRBV5-8,-,TRBJ2-5,TRBD1
TGCAGCGCCCCGAGCAATGAGCAGTTCTTC,CSAPSNEQFF,TRBV20-1,-,TRBJ2-1,-
TGCGCCAGCAGCTTGGCCGGGACTGGCACCGGGGAGCTGTTTTTT,CASSLAGTGTGELFF,TRBV5-1,-,TRBJ2-2,-
TGCAGCGTTGATAACGGGAACACTGAAGCTTTCTTT,CSVDNGNTEAFF,TRBV29-1,few,TRBJ1-1,-
TGCGCCAGCAGCCAAGATCTACCGGGAGAGATCGGGGATGAGCAGTTCTTC,CASSQDLPGEIGDEQFF,TRBV4-3,-,TRBJ2-1,-
TGTGCCAGCTCACCTGCGACTAGCGGACCCCTCGAGCAGTACTTC,CASSPATSGPLEQYF,TRBV18,few,TRBJ2-7,TRBD2
TGTGCCAGCAGTTTACCAGAGGGTAGCAATCAGCCCCAGCATTTT,CASSLPEGSNQPQHF,TRBV28,-,TRBJ1-5,-
TGTGCCAGTAGTATAAGACGGCAGGGTCACTCTAACTATGGCTACACCTTC,CASSIRRQGHSNYGYTF,TRBV19,-,TRBJ1-2,-
TGTGCCAGCAGCTTGACAGGCCCGTACGAGCAGTACTTC,CASSLTGPYEQYF,TRBV7-9,-,TRBJ2-7,-
TGTGCCAGCAGCGTAGTGTCCTTCGGGGACTCGGTGTCCTACGAGCAGTACTTC,CASSVVSFGDSVSYEQYF,TRBV9,-,TRBJ2-7,-
TGTGCCAGCAGTCTGCGGGCAGGGTCTTGGCAGCCCCAGCATTTT,CASSLRAGSWQPQHF,TRBV27,once,TRBJ1-5,-
TGTGCCAGCCAGACAGGGGGAGAGTACAATGAGCAGTTCTTC,CASQTGGEYNEQFF,TRBV2,-,TRBJ2-1,TRBD1